These 24 T cell receptor beta chains came from one sample sequenced in a study of shared clonotypes between healthy human individuals. The repertoire was sequenced with immunoSEQ multiplex PCR; TCRdb's copy has only in-frame clones and lacks some. Of under 1,900,000 clones listed, just under 99% are singletons. Material: naive CD4+ T cells sorted from blood. Subset here: CD45RA+ positively selected. The origin of the receptors is a man younger than 40 in good health.

V gene TRBV4-3 combines with J gene TRBJ1-5; D is perhaps TRBD1 (6 bases). The CDR3 has 15 amino acids. The V end was cut by 4 bases, the J end by 9 bases, with 19 bases between. Germline loops: CDR1 LGHNA, CDR2 YSLEER. CDR3 coding DNA: TGCGCCAGCAGCCGCGACAGGACAGTGGGGCGGCCCCAGCATTTT. As protein: CASSRDRTVGRPQHF.

The rearrangement uses TRBV6-6 and TRBJ1-5; D uncertain. Germline loops: CDR1 MNHNY, CDR2 SVGAGI (reference sequence). The CDR3 length is 13 residues. Trimming removed 2 bases at V and 5 bases at J, with 7 bases between. DNA of the CDR3: TGTGCCAGCAGTTACGGCAGATATCAGCCCCAGCATTTT. This translates into CASSYGRYQPQHF.

CDR3 nucleotide sequence: TGTGCTAGTGGTTTGGTACTGGAGCGGACCTTCGGGGAGCTGTTTTTT. It codes for CASGLVLERTFGELFF. V usage is TRBV12-5 and J usage is TRBJ2-2; D is perhaps TRBD2 (5 bases). This CDR3 has 16 amino acids. V was pared by 0 bases and J by 7 bases, with 15 bases between. Germline lookup yields CDR1 LGHNT and CDR2 FRNRAP.

V gene TRBV20-1 combines with J gene TRBJ2-3; no reliable D call. Trimming took off 5 bases at V and 6 bases at J, with 9 bases between the two ends. The V gene's germline CDR1 is DFQATT and CDR2 SNEGSKA (reference sequence). CDR3 length: 11 amino acids. The CDR3 bases are TGCAGTGCTGTACTACGGGATACGCAGTATTTT. As protein: CSAVLRDTQYF.

The chain couples TRBV30 to TRBJ1-5; a possible D gene is TRBD1 (5 bases). Trimming cost V 0 bases and J 2 bases, with 11 bases left between them. CDR1 and CDR2 (germline): GTSNPN, SVGIG (reference sequence). The CDR3 sequence is 15 residues long. CDR3 protein: CAWSVRGRGNQPQHF. Written as DNA, the CDR3 is TGTGCCTGGAGTGTGAGAGGCAGGGGCAATCAGCCCCAGCATTTT.

This chain joins TRBV27 and TRBJ2-7, with D perhaps TRBD2 (5 bases). The CDR3 has 15 residues. Germline CDR1 and CDR2: MNHEY and SMNVEV (reference sequence). The germline V and J ends were trimmed by 1 base and 3 bases, with 13 bases remaining between them. The CDR3 bases are TGTGCCAGCAGTTTATACCCTAGTGCGGGCTACGAGCAGTACTTC. Protein product: CASSLYPSAGYEQYF.

This clone was observed a single time. The chain recombines TRBV7-2 with TRBJ2-7; maybe TRBD2 (6 bases). This CDR3 has 15 amino acids. Germline CDR1 and CDR2: SGHTA and FQGNSA. Trimming shortened V by 1 base and J by 7 bases, and 17 bases separated the two germline ends. The CDR3, as DNA: TGTGCCAGCAGCTTAGACCCTAGCGCCCAATCAGAGCAGTACTTC. Residues: CASSLDPSAQSEQYF.

The chain has TRBV28 and TRBJ2-7; 9 bases match TRBD2. The CDR3 is 15 residues long. Germline-derived CDR1 and CDR2 are MDHEN and SYDVKM. Trimming removed 2 bases from V and 3 bases from J; junction bases left unmatched: 5. Here the CDR3 reads CASSLRGTSHYEQYF. In DNA, the CDR3 is TGTGCCAGCAGTTTACGCGGGACTAGCCACTACGAGCAGTACTTC.

This clone appeared a single time. The rearrangement links TRBV6-1 to TRBJ1-4; 7 bases are shared with TRBD1. CDR3 length equals 14 residues. V dropped 5 bases and J dropped 8; count of bases not matched to a gene: 8. CDR1 is MNHNS and CDR2 is SASEGT in the germline V gene. The CDR3 protein is CASSSDRVDEKLFF. In nucleotides, the CDR3 is TGTGCCAGCAGTTCAGACAGGGTTGACGAAAAACTGTTTTTT.

V gene TRBV18 combines with J gene TRBJ2-2, with D perhaps being TRBD1 or TRBD2 (5 bases each). The CDR3 spans 14 residues. Between the trimmed V and J ends, which lost 4 bases and 6 bases, there was a span of 12 bases. Germline V lookup: CDR1 KGHSH, CDR2 LQKENI. The CDR3 loop reads CASSLPGRAGELFF. The DNA of the CDR3 is TGTGCCAGCTCACTTCCGGGACGTGCCGGGGAGCTGTTTTTT.

This clone was counted a single time. The genes are TRBV5-1 and TRBJ2-7; 8 positions agree with TRBD2. There are 15 residues in the CDR3. J gave up 0 bases and V 4 bases, and 6 bases lay outside the gene matches. Germline V gene sequence: CDR1 SGHRS, CDR2 YFSETQ. CDR3 region: CASSTSAGVSYEQYF. The CDR3 DNA reads TGCGCCAGCAGCACCTCAGCGGGAGTCTCCTACGAGCAGTACTTC.

This rearrangement joins TRBV5-5 to TRBJ2-5, with no clear D. This CDR3 contains 15 residues. V was shortened by 0 bases and J by 5 bases, with 14 bases between the two germline ends. Per the germline V gene, CDR1 is SGHKS and CDR2 is YYEKEE (reference sequence). The CDR3 coding sequence is TGTGCCAGCAGCTTGGTTCTGGTCCTTACGGAGACCCAGTACTTC. It specifies CASSLVLVLTETQYF.

This clone has only one observation. The J gene is TRBJ2-3, the V gene TRBV5-4; tentative D call: TRBD2 (5 bases). The V end lost 4 bases, the J end lost 2 bases, and 14 bases lay between the germline ends. CDR1 is SGHNT, CDR2 YYREEE, per germline (reference sequence). This CDR3 contains 15 residues. CDR3 sequence reads: CASSEGSFPTDTQYF. The CDR3 DNA sequence: TGTGCCAGCAGCGAAGGGAGTTTCCCCACAGATACGCAGTATTTT.

This clone was counted once. This chain connects TRBV10-3 to TRBJ2-7; D gene uncertain. The V and J ends lost 2 bases and 1 base respectively, with 6 bases between them. This CDR3 region has 13 residues. Germline V lookup: CDR1 ENHRY, CDR2 SYGVKD. The CDR3, as DNA: TGTGCCATCAGTGAGGCGGCGTCCTACGAGCAGTACTTC. Its translation is CAISEAASYEQYF.

The chain is built from TRBV7-3 and TRBJ1-1; D may be TRBD1 (5 bases). V lost 4 bases to trimming and J lost 1 base, with 7 bases between them. Germline loops: CDR1 SGHTA, CDR2 FQGTGA. This CDR3 contains 13 residues. The CDR3 loop reads CASSWDRNTEAFF. CDR3 sequence (DNA): TGTGCCAGCAGCTGGGACCGGAACACTGAAGCTTTCTTT.

The chain carries TRBV5-4 and TRBJ2-1, with D perhaps matching TRBD1 or TRBD2 (5 bases each). The CDR3 covers 14 residues. Germline lookup yields CDR1 SGHNT and CDR2 YYREEE (reference sequence). V lost 3 bases to trimming and J lost 2 bases, with 9 bases between them. CDR3 protein: CASSSGTPYNEQFF. The DNA for the CDR3 is TGTGCCAGCAGCTCCGGGACCCCCTACAATGAGCAGTTCTTC.

This chain joins TRBV4-3 and TRBJ2-1; 14 bases are a match to TRBD2. V trimming: 4 bases; J trimming: 6 bases; junction bases outside the gene matches: 5. This CDR3 contains 16 residues. Germline assignment: CDR1 LGHNA and CDR2 YSLEER. This chain's CDR3 is CASSPRLAGGFNEQFF. DNA for the CDR3: TGCGCCAGCAGCCCCAGACTAGCGGGAGGGTTCAATGAGCAGTTCTTC.

The chain uses TRBV7-8 and TRBJ2-7; TRBD1 is a possible D gene (5 bases). Germline V gives CDR1 SGHVS, CDR2 FQNEAQ. The CDR3 extends over 16 amino acids. V lost 0 bases and J 0 bases, leaving 12 bases between the germline ends. This CDR3 reads CASSLAYRLSSYEQYF. The CDR3 DNA follows: TGTGCCAGCAGCTTAGCGTACAGGCTTAGCTCCTACGAGCAGTACTTC.

CDR3 sequence (DNA): TGTGCCAGCAGCCAAGACTCAGGGCCTTCTAGCACAGATACGCAGTATTTT. Its protein product is CASSQDSGPSSTDTQYF. This rearrangement joins TRBV4-2 to TRBJ2-3; a weak D match, TRBD1 (5 bases). V lost 0 bases, J lost 0 bases, and 13 bases lay in between. The germline CDR1 and CDR2 sequences are LGHNA and YNFKEQ. CDR3 length equals 17 residues.

J is TRBJ1-4 and V is TRBV6-5; 7 bases agree with TRBD1. This CDR3 has 16 residues. Germline lookup yields CDR1 MNHEY and CDR2 SVGAGI. V was clipped by 0 bases and J by 0 bases; unmatched bases: 1. The CDR3 loop reads CASSYSGTATNEKLFF. In DNA, the CDR3 is TGTGCCAGCAGTTACTCGGGGACAGCAACTAATGAAAAACTGTTTTTT.

The chain uses TRBV4-3 and TRBJ1-3; 9 bases are a match to TRBD1. CDR1 and CDR2 (germline): LGHNA, YSLEER. This CDR3 spans 17 amino acids. The V segment lost 0 bases and the J segment 2 bases; nucleotides outside the gene matches: 5. The CDR3 DNA reads TGCGCCAGCAGCCAAGATCGAGGACAGGGGACTGGAAACACCATATATTTT. Translating it yields CASSQDRGQGTGNTIYF.

This clone came up once. The CDR3 spells CASSLVFRLNEQFF. The CDR3 nucleotides read TGTGCCAGCAGCTTAGTTTTCAGACTCAATGAGCAGTTCTTC. The chain is built from TRBV7-2 and TRBJ2-1; D remains ambiguous. The germline gives CDR1 SGHTA, CDR2 FQGNSA. This CDR3 contains 14 residues. V lost 1 base, J lost 6 bases, and 10 bases lay in between. Looking up the rest from reference TRBV7-2 and TRBJ2-1 gives the full variable domain: GAGVSQSPSNKVTEKGKDVELRCDPISGHTALYWYRQSLGQGLEFLIYFQGNSAPDKSGLPSDRFSAERTGGSVSTLTIQRTQQEDSAVYLCASSLVFRLNEQFFGPGTRLTVL.

The chain carries TRBV10-1 and TRBJ2-1, with a weak D call TRBD2 (6 bases). With 8 bases removed from V and 7 bases from J, the gap between germline ends came to 9 bases. Per germline, CDR1 WNHNN and CDR2 SYGVQD (reference sequence). The CDR3 extends over 11 amino acids. CDR3 DNA: TGCGCCAGCCAGGAGGGTAATGAGCAGTTCTTC. Encoded protein: CASQEGNEQFF.

This chain joins TRBV5-3 and TRBJ1-2, with unresolved D. TRBV5-3 is sorted into the ORF group, with uncertain function. V dropped 4 bases and J dropped 4 bases, with 17 bases sitting between them. The CDR3 runs 15 residues. The CDR3 spells CARSQVVVWGYGYTF. CDR3 in DNA: TGTGCCAGAAGCCAGGTGGTGGTCTGGGGCTATGGCTACACCTTC.